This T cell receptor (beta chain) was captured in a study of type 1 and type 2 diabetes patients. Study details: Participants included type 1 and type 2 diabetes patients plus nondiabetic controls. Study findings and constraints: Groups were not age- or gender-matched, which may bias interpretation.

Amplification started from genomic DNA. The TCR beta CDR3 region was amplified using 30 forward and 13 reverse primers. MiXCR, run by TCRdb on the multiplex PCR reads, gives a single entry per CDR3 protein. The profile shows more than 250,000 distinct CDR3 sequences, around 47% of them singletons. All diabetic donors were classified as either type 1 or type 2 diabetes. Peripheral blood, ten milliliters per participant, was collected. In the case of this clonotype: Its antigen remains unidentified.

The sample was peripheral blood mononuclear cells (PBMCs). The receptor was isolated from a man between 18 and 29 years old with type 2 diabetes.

The CDR3 is CSARVGVNTEAFF. CDR3 in DNA: TGCAGTGCTAGAGTAGGCGTGAACACTGAAGCTTTCTTT. The chain has TRBV20-1 and TRBJ1-1; D unresolved. With 1 base removed from V and 0 bases from J, the gap between germline ends came to 6 bases. CDR1 is DFQATT and CDR2 is SNEGSKA in the germline V gene (reference sequence). CDR3 length: 13 amino acids.